These 8 T cell receptor beta chains were sequenced from one sample in a study of response to subunit inactivated influenza vaccine (dated by TCRdb to 2017 to 2018). The receptor library was made with RT-PCR. Instrument on record: Illumina HiSeq 2500. Through fastp at Q25 and MiXCR, TCRdb rebuilt clones from the public reads, retaining in-frame beta chains. Each entry is one CDR3 protein sequence, shown with its most common DNA and genes. This sample lists 500,000 to 550,000 distinct CDR3 sequences; around a quarter were detected once. The ten largest clonotypes hold 2.5% to 3% of the sample. The same data also contributed to another study, on T cells expressing NK-cell markers. The second study also describes: TCR beta cDNA libraries were made by 5'RACE template switching that added a universal primer site and unique molecular identifiers.

The input for sequencing was CD4+ T cells sorted from PBMCs, taken about 11 days after vaccination. The origin of the receptors is a man aged 50-60 years who received an inactivated influenza vaccine. Donor details come from another sample of the same person, matched by shared clones.

J is TRBJ2-3 and V is TRBV5-1; TRBD2 is a possible D gene (6 bases). Germline CDR1 SGHRS, CDR2 YFSETQ. The CDR3 extends over 15 amino acids. The V end was cut by 1 base, the J end by 1 base, with 10 bases between. In DNA, the CDR3 is TGCGCCAGCAGCTTGCCGGGAGTCGGCACAGATACGCAGTATTTT. Translated, it gives CASSLPGVGTDTQYF.

V gene TRBV5-6 combines with J gene TRBJ2-5; TRBD2 might be the D (5 bases). The V end lost 7 bases, the J end lost 7 bases, and 5 bases lay between the germline ends. CDR3 size: 9 residues. Germline V gene data show CDR1 as SGHDT and CDR2 as YYEEEE. CDR3 nucleotides: TGTGCCAGCGGAGGGACCCAGTACTTC. This sequence encodes CASGGTQYF. Full variable domain (outside the CDR3, taken from reference TRBV5-6 and TRBJ2-5): DAGVTQSPTHLIKTRGQQVTLRCSPKSGHDTVSWYQQALGQGPQFIFQYYEEEERQRGNFPDRFSGHQFPNYSSELNVNALLLGDSALYLCASGGTQYFGPGTRLLVL.

The chain carries TRBV4-2 and TRBJ2-5; D perhaps matches TRBD2 (5 bases). This CDR3 has 14 amino acids. Trimming shortened V by 3 bases and J by 3 bases, and 11 bases separated the two germline ends. Germline CDR1 reads LGHNA; CDR2 reads YNFKEQ. For the CDR3, the DNA is TGTGCCAGCAGCCAGGGCCGGGGTGAAGAGACCCAGTACTTC. Protein: CASSQGRGEETQYF.

A few counts support this clonotype. The V and J genes are TRBV20-1 and TRBJ1-1; TRBD1 aligns across 9 bases. Germline values: CDR1 DFQATT, CDR2 SNEGSKA (reference sequence). The CDR3 contains 12 residues. The CDR3: CRGQGTNTEAFF. The DNA for the CDR3 is TGCAGAGGACAGGGGACGAACACTGAAGCTTTCTTT.

This clonotype has a count of ten or more. The gene calls are TRBV3-1 and TRBJ1-3; no firm D call. V lost 0 bases, J lost 0 bases, and 6 bases lay in between. Germline loops: CDR1 LGHDT, CDR2 YNNKEL (reference sequence). The CDR3 length is 15 residues. DNA for the CDR3: TGTGCCAGCAGCCAAGATTTGTCCTCTGGAAACACCATATATTTT. Residues: CASSQDLSSGNTIYF.

A single count supports this clonotype. A much larger clone lies one base from this, so it may be a read error. The rearrangement links TRBV7-9 to TRBJ2-1; D remains unclear. The germline V gene encodes CDR1 SEHNR and CDR2 FQNEAQ (reference sequence). The CDR3 consists of 16 residues. The CDR3 DNA reads TGTGCCGGCAGCGATTATGCACATAGCTCCTACAATGAGCAGTTCTTC. Amino acid sequence: CAGSDYAHSSYNEQFF.

This clonotype was seen at least ten times. V usage is TRBV12-3 or TRBV12-4 and J usage is TRBJ2-7; 9 bases line up with TRBD2. This CDR3 has 14 amino acids. The trim removed 4 bases at V and 4 bases at J, leaving 5 bases unmatched. CDR3 DNA sequence: TGTGCCAGCAGTTCGTCTAGCGGGGCGTACGAGCAGTACTTC. It encodes CASSSSSGAYEQYF.

This clonotype appeared a few times. The chain uses TRBV7-3 and TRBJ2-1; D may be TRBD2 (5 bases). This CDR3 has 13 residues. The V end was cut by 5 bases, the J end by 3 bases, with 8 bases between. CDR1 SGHTA and CDR2 FQGTGA come from the germline V gene. The CDR3 sequence is CASSKAGYNEQFF. The DNA for the CDR3 is TGTGCCAGCAGCAAGGCGGGCTACAATGAGCAGTTCTTC.